Listed below are T cell receptor beta chains from one sample, sequenced in a study of T cell responses to AZD1222 COVID-19 vaccine. Here immunoSEQ multiplex PCR was the method, and the copy in TCRdb shows in-frame clones only, minus some. The sample lists about 80,000 clones, around 93% occurring once. This specimen was peripheral blood, taken 28 days after the second AZD1222 dose. The receptor source for this set is an adult who received the AZD1222 COVID-19 vaccine. CDR3s leave out the opening cysteine and the closing phenylalanine or tryptophan. Each record gives: V gene, J gene, CDR3 protein.

V: TRBV10-1
J: TRBJ1-2
CDR3: ASSEGGYGYT

V: TRBV2
J: TRBJ1-5
CDR3: ASDSGDQPQH

V: TRBV4-2
J: TRBJ2-6
CDR3: ASSREVPGQGSSGANVLT

V: TRBV7-9
J: TRBJ2-7
CDR3: ASSFGMETYEQY

V: TRBV5-5
J: TRBJ2-5
CDR3: ASSLSLAEQETQY

V: TRBV9
J: TRBJ2-1
CDR3: ASSPTTGPPYNEQF

V: TRBV7-6
J: TRBJ2-3
CDR3: ASSLGSGLDTQY

V: TRBV30
J: TRBJ2-7
CDR3: AWIRAVQLGEQY

V: TRBV10-3
J: TRBJ1-2
CDR3: AISESTGSYGYT

V: TRBV9
J: TRBJ2-1
CDR3: ASSVRGLAGVGNEQF

V: TRBV10-2
J: TRBJ1-4
CDR3: ASSEDEKLF

V: TRBV7-2
J: TRBJ2-7
CDR3: ASSLGPGSGNREQY

V: TRBV5-1
J: TRBJ1-4
CDR3: ASSLAVGGWATNEKLF

V: TRBV15
J: TRBJ2-7
CDR3: ATSLEGSYEQY

V: TRBV23-1
J: TRBJ2-7
CDR3: ASVTGGREQY

V: TRBV5-1
J: TRBJ2-7
CDR3: ASSPGTHRGEQY